The TCR beta chain described here comes from a study of T cell changes during pregnancy in multiple sclerosis. CDR3 length equals 15 residues. CDR1 is SGHVS and CDR2 is FQNEAQ in the germline V gene. V shed 5 bases and J 1 base; nucleotides not matched to a gene: 5. Profiled with immunoSEQ multiplex PCR; TCRdb holds only in-frame clones, not every one. Altogether roughly 40,000 clones are present, approximately 88% being singletons, with the ten largest covering about 0.6%. This chain connects TRBV7-8 to TRBJ1-1, with 9 positions matching TRBD1. Sequenced here: CD4+ T cells from peripheral blood mononuclear cells, sampled in the first trimester of pregnancy. This receptor was obtained from a female donor with multiple sclerosis, enrolled in a pregnancy study. CDR3 sequence reads: CASSRRQGENTEAFF. The CDR3 nucleotides read TGTGCCAGCAGCCGTCGACAGGGGGAGAACACTGAAGCTTTCTTT. Full variable domain (missing parts from reference TRBV7-8 and TRBJ1-1): GAGVSQSPRYKVAKRGQDVALRCDPISGHVSLFWYQQALGQGPEFLTYFQNEAQLDKSGLPSDRFFAERPEGSVSTLKIQRTQQEDSAVYLCASSRRQGENTEAFFGQGTRLTVV.